This TCR beta chain is from a study of T-cell reconstitution after alpha-beta-depleted transplantation in children. Preparation of the TCRbeta library was carried out with unique molecular identifiers. Each CDR3 protein gets one entry after TCRdb re-called the PCR reads with MiXCR. The sample includes roughly 400,000 distinct CDR3 sequences, around 20% of them seen just once. V was trimmed by 2 bases and J by 0 bases, leaving 10 bases between them. CDR1 DFQATT and CDR2 SNEGSKA come from the germline V gene (reference sequence). The CDR3 spans 14 residues. This clonotype was seen repeatedly, ten times or more.

This TCR derives from a human donor who donated a stem cell graft to a child with acute myeloid leukemia. The V call is TRBV20-1, the J call TRBJ1-1; D is ambiguous. The sequencing used PBMCs from the stem cell graft donor, collected from the stem cell graft. CDR3 bases: TGCAGTGCTAGAACGGGTCCGCTGAACACTGAAGCTTTCTTT. Protein product: CSARTGPLNTEAFF.